Below, 32 T cell receptor beta chains from the same sample are listed, as sequenced in a study of blood T cell repertoires in COVID-19. The assay was immunoSEQ multiplex PCR, and TCRdb's table has in-frame clones only and misses some. The sample includes some 100,000 clones, over 70% of them seen just once. Material for sequencing was peripheral blood. These receptors all come from a woman aged 50 to 65 with acute or convalescent COVID-19.

The chain joins TRBV6-5 to TRBJ1-4; 11 nucleotides agree with TRBD1. Germline CDR1 MNHEY, CDR2 SVGAGI. This CDR3 contains 14 residues. With V trimmed by 6 bases and J by 8 bases, 5 bases remained unmatched. The CDR3 protein is CASSSDRGREKLFF. CDR3 coding DNA: TGTGCCAGCAGCTCGGACAGGGGGCGAGAAAAACTGTTTTTT.

This CDR3 reads CASSPGTSGDEQYF. The CDR3 bases are TGCGCCAGCAGCCCCGGGACTAGTGGCGACGAGCAGTACTTC. This rearrangement joins TRBV10-1 to TRBJ2-7, with 8 positions matching TRBD2. Germline assignment: CDR1 WNHNN and CDR2 SYGVQD (reference sequence). The CDR3 has 14 residues. V lost 6 bases to trimming and J lost 5 bases; unmatched junction nucleotides: 9.

V and J are TRBV6-6 and TRBJ1-1; tentative D call: TRBD1 (5 bases). Looked up from germline, CDR1 is MNHNY and CDR2 is SVGAGI (reference sequence). V was shortened by 0 bases and J by 1 base, with 12 bases between the two germline ends. There are 16 residues in the CDR3. Here the CDR3 reads CASSYSGTQGNTEAFF. The CDR3 DNA is TGTGCCAGCAGTTACTCGGGCACCCAGGGGAACACTGAAGCTTTCTTT.

The rearrangement joins TRBV28 to TRBJ1-1, with 9 nucleotides matching TRBD1. Germline CDR1 MDHEN, CDR2 SYDVKM. V lost 0 bases, J lost 11 bases, and 7 bases stayed unmatched. This CDR3 has 14 amino acids. This CDR3 reads CASSLWGTGRDAFF. As DNA, the CDR3 is TGTGCCAGCAGTTTATGGGGGACAGGGCGTGACGCTTTCTTT.

Notes on this clone: The identical CDR3 is also encoded by other nucleotide sequences in the sample. The chain combines TRBV28 with TRBJ1-2; 7 bases line up with TRBD1. This CDR3 comprises 13 residues. Losses at the gene ends were 3 bases for V and 5 bases for J; bases not matched to a gene: 3. CDR1 and CDR2 (germline): MDHEN, SYDVKM. CDR3 protein: CASSLSGGYGYTF. CDR3 in DNA: TGTGCCAGCAGTTTGTCAGGGGGGTATGGCTACACCTTC.

The J gene is TRBJ1-5, the V gene TRBV16; a possible D gene is TRBD1 (6 bases). Germline V gene lookup returns CDR1 KGHSY and CDR2 FQNENV. Trimming stripped 3 bases from V and 6 bases from J, with 15 bases between. The length of the CDR3 is 15 residues. Here the CDR3 reads CASSHEAGEGQPQHF. The CDR3 DNA follows: TGTGCCAGCAGCCACGAGGCAGGGGAAGGTCAGCCCCAGCATTTT.

The gene calls are TRBV10-3 and TRBJ1-3; no firm D call. The CDR3 covers 13 residues. The V gene's germline CDR1 is ENHRY and CDR2 SYGVKD. V was trimmed by 2 bases and J by 4 bases, leaving 6 bases between them. This CDR3 reads CAISETIGNTIYF. Written as DNA, the CDR3 is TGTGCCATCAGTGAGACAATAGGAAACACCATATATTTT.

The V gene is TRBV5-1, the J gene TRBJ2-3; D gene uncertain. V lost 0 bases and J 5 bases, leaving 13 bases between the germline ends. The CDR3 sequence is 15 residues long. Germline loops: CDR1 SGHRS, CDR2 YFSETQ. The CDR3 region has the DNA TGCGCCAGCAGCTTGGCCTTGACCCGAGGAGATACGCAGTATTTT. Protein sequence: CASSLALTRGDTQYF. Combining the CDR3 with reference TRBV5-1 and TRBJ2-3 gives the whole variable domain KAGVTQTPRYLIKTRGQQVTLSCSPISGHRSVSWYQQTPGQGLQFLFEYFSETQRNKGNFPGRFSGRQFSNSRSEMNVSTLELGDSALYLCASSLALTRGDTQYFGPGTRLTVL.

This rearrangement joins TRBV19 to TRBJ1-3; D is ambiguous. Trimming removed 0 bases from V and 0 bases from J, with 6 bases in between. The CDR3 is 15 residues long. CDR1 LNHDA and CDR2 SQIVND come from the germline V gene (reference sequence). CDR3: CASSIDWSSGNTIYF. The CDR3 DNA is TGTGCCAGTAGTATAGACTGGAGCTCTGGAAACACCATATATTTT.

The sample holds a few counts of this clone. The chain joins TRBV2 to TRBJ1-5, with 7 nucleotides matching TRBD1. The CDR3 is made up of 15 amino acids. V gave up 4 bases and J gave up 6 bases; unmatched junction bases: 9. Germline V CDR1 and CDR2: SNHLY, FYNNEI. The CDR3 coding sequence is TGTGCCAGCAGTGCCTTGAGACAGGGTGGTCAGCCCCAGCATTTT. Translation gives CASSALRQGGQPQHF.

This sequence joins TRBV24-1 and TRBJ1-3; 7 bases agree with TRBD1. Germline-derived CDR1 and CDR2 are KGHDR and SFDVKD. The CDR3 totals 13 residues. J was trimmed by 7 bases and V by 4 bases; bases with no gene match: 3. The CDR3 loop is CATSDSTGNTIYF. The CDR3 bases are TGTGCCACCAGTGACTCGACAGGGAACACCATATATTTT.

Comments on this clone: A junction boundary mismatches the germline segment, possibly from a read error. The chain carries TRBV6-2 or TRBV6-3 and TRBJ2-2, with 9 bases lining up with TRBD2. This CDR3 comprises 12 residues. Germline V CDR1 and CDR2: MNHEY, SVGEGT. CDR3 bases: TGTGCCAGCAGTTATGAAGCGGGGGGGCTGTTTTTT. Translating it yields CASSYEAGGLFF.

The rearrangement uses TRBV5-4 and TRBJ2-7, with D possibly being TRBD2 (5 bases). Trimming pared 4 bases from V and 7 bases from J, leaving 15 bases between. CDR1 SGHNT and CDR2 YYREEE come from the germline V gene (reference sequence). The CDR3 is 13 residues long. CDR3 amino acids: CASSTQEGGEQYF. CDR3 nucleotides: TGTGCCAGCAGCACCCAAGAGGGTGGGGAGCAGTACTTC.

This clone was seen a handful of times. CDR3 region: CASSYRGANQPQHF. CDR3 in DNA: TGTGCCAGCAGTTACAGGGGGGCCAATCAGCCCCAGCATTTT. The chain employs TRBV27 and TRBJ1-5; 8 nucleotides match TRBD1. Trimming at V came to 4 bases and at J to 3 bases, leaving 2 bases not matched to a gene. The CDR3 is 14 residues long. Germline-derived CDR1 and CDR2 are MNHEY and SMNVEV (reference sequence).

The chain is built from TRBV6-5 and TRBJ1-4; D gene uncertain. Trimming took 10 bases from V and 5 from J, leaving 20 bases between them. CDR1 and CDR2 (germline): MNHEY, SVGAGI. This CDR3 is built from 15 residues. The CDR3 region is CANPQGERWNEKLFF. In DNA form, the CDR3 reads TGTGCCAACCCTCAAGGAGAGAGGTGGAATGAAAAACTGTTTTTT.

V is TRBV9 and J is TRBJ1-3, with 7 bases identical to TRBD1. This CDR3 is built from 13 residues. The V gene end was trimmed by 3 bases and the J gene end by 8 bases; junction bases not matched to a gene: 5. Germline assignment: CDR1 SGDLS and CDR2 YYNGEE. The DNA of the CDR3 is TGTGCCAGCAGCGGACAGGGAATTGACACCATATATTTT. Its translation is CASSGQGIDTIYF.

This chain uses TRBV28 with TRBJ2-3; 7 bases line up with TRBD1. CDR1 MDHEN and CDR2 SYDVKM come from the germline V gene. Trimming at V came to 8 bases and at J to 0 bases, leaving 11 bases not matched to a gene. The CDR3 length is 16 residues. The CDR3 nucleotides read TGTGCCAGCCCGCCCCCGACAGGGTTCAGCACAGATACGCAGTATTTT. Amino acids: CASPPPTGFSTDTQYF. Full variable domain (remainder filled in from reference TRBV28 and TRBJ2-3): DVKVTQSSRYLVKRTGEKVFLECVQDMDHENMFWYRQDPGLGLRLIYFSYDVKMKEKGDIPEGYSVSREKKERFSLILESASTNQTSMYLCASPPPTGFSTDTQYFGPGTRLTVL.

This chain links TRBV2 with TRBJ1-2; D may be TRBD1 (6 bases). V lost 5 bases, J lost 6 bases, and 13 bases lay in between. This CDR3 region has 13 residues. Germline V gene sequence: CDR1 SNHLY, CDR2 FYNNEI. CDR3 sequence (DNA): TGTGCCAGCAGTCGAGGACAGAAAAATGGCTACACCTTC. It translates to CASSRGQKNGYTF. Full variable domain (outside the CDR3, taken from reference TRBV2 and TRBJ1-2): EPEVTQTPSHQVTQMGQEVILRCVPISNHLYFYWYRQILGQKVEFLVSFYNNEISEKSEIFDDQFSVERPDGSNFTLKIRSTKLEDSAMYFCASSRGQKNGYTFGSGTRLTVV.

This chain uses TRBV3-1 (or the pseudogene TRBV3-2) with TRBJ1-5; D gene ambiguous. In germline, CDR1 is LGHDT, CDR2 YNNKEL (reference sequence). This CDR3 comprises 13 residues. Trimming removed 5 bases at V and 4 bases at J, with 9 bases between. DNA for the CDR3: TGTGCCAGCAGCTTCGGAGGAAATCAGCCCCAGCATTTT. Translation gives CASSFGGNQPQHF.

There are a few counts of this clone. The V call is TRBV30, the J call TRBJ1-1; 8 nucleotides line up with TRBD1. This CDR3 has 13 residues. Germline CDR1 reads GTSNPN; CDR2 reads SVGIG (reference sequence). Trimming took 5 bases from V and 6 from J; bases not matched to a gene: 8. In DNA, the CDR3 is TGTGCCTGGCGTACAGGGGGTTCATCTGAAGCTTTCTTT. Its protein product is CAWRTGGSSEAFF.

The genes are TRBV28 and TRBJ1-2; D may be TRBD1 (6 bases). The germline gives CDR1 MDHEN, CDR2 SYDVKM. The germline V and J ends were trimmed by 11 bases and 4 bases, with 14 bases remaining between them. This CDR3 contains 12 residues. CDR3 nucleotide sequence: TGTGCCGTTTCGACAGGCACCTATGGCTACACCTTC. Amino acids: CAVSTGTYGYTF.

The chain is built from TRBV5-8 and TRBJ2-7, with D possibly TRBD1 on 6 matching bases. V lost 0 bases and J lost 2, with 18 bases in between. CDR3 length equals 17 residues. Germline assignment: CDR1 SGHTS and CDR2 YDEGEE. The CDR3 spells CASSLGWGRFQTYEQYF. CDR3 nucleotide sequence: TGTGCCAGCAGCTTGGGATGGGGGCGGTTTCAAACCTACGAGCAGTACTTC.

V gene TRBV14 combines with J gene TRBJ1-2, with D uncertain. Germline CDR1 SGHDN, CDR2 FVKESK. Trimming stripped 1 base from V and 2 bases from J, with 5 bases between. The CDR3 loop spans 13 amino acids. CDR3 loop: CASSQGANYGYTF. As DNA, the CDR3 is TGTGCCAGCAGCCAAGGGGCCAACTATGGCTACACCTTC.

This clone was seen once. The chain combines TRBV27 with TRBJ2-6; TRBD1 matches at 9 bases. The CDR3 totals 17 residues. V was clipped by 5 bases and J by 1 base; unmatched bases: 6. CDR1 MNHEY and CDR2 SMNVEV come from the germline V gene (reference sequence). The CDR3 bases are TGTGCCAGCAGTACGGGGACAGGGTTATCTGGGGCCAACGTCCTGACTTTC. Translation gives CASSTGTGLSGANVLTF.

V and J are TRBV5-1 and TRBJ2-2, with a weak D call TRBD2 (6 bases). Germline V lookup: CDR1 SGHRS, CDR2 YFSETQ. The CDR3 extends over 16 amino acids. V lost 1 base, J lost 3 bases, and 13 bases lay in between. CDR3 residues: CASSLLASADTGELFF. DNA for the CDR3: TGCGCCAGCAGCTTGTTGGCTAGCGCGGACACCGGGGAGCTGTTTTTT.

In its sample, this clone was seen a few times. The J gene is TRBJ1-2, the V gene TRBV2, with 9 bases matching TRBD1. Germline CDR1 is SNHLY and CDR2 is FYNNEI. V trimming: 8 bases; J trimming: 4 bases; junction bases outside the gene matches: 14. This CDR3 is built from 16 residues. The CDR3: CASERTPGDRVYGYTF. The CDR3 bases are TGTGCCAGCGAACGCACTCCCGGGGACAGGGTCTATGGCTACACCTTC.

Only a few counts were recorded for this clone. The V call is TRBV5-1, the J call TRBJ1-2, with 9 bases lining up with TRBD1. Germline V CDR1 and CDR2: SGHRS, YFSETQ. The CDR3 sequence is 14 residues long. After removal of 4 bases from V and 8 bases from J, the junction contained 9 bases not matched to a gene. This chain's CDR3 is CASSAGTGGRGYTF. In DNA, the CDR3 is TGCGCCAGCAGCGCGGGCACAGGGGGCAGGGGCTACACCTTC.

The V and J genes are TRBV11-1 and TRBJ1-1, with unresolved D. The CDR3 sequence is 13 residues long. The V gene's germline CDR1 is SGHAT and CDR2 FQDESV (reference sequence). V lost 3 bases, J lost 4 bases, and 9 bases lay in between. CDR3 coding DNA: TGTGCCAGCAGCTTTGCCCCACTCACTGAAGCTTTCTTT. Translation gives CASSFAPLTEAFF.

This chain connects TRBV15 to TRBJ2-1; 7 bases map to TRBD1. The ends lost 1 base at V and 4 bases at J; junction bases unmatched: 10. The V gene's germline CDR1 is LNHNV and CDR2 YYDKDF (reference sequence). The CDR3 has 17 amino acids. Written as DNA, the CDR3 is TGTGCCACCAGCAGAGGTGGGAACCTGGGACAGTACAATGAGCAGTTCTTC. Translated, it gives CATSRGGNLGQYNEQFF.

The chain carries TRBV3-1 (or the pseudogene TRBV3-2) and TRBJ1-1; D ambiguous. V was clipped by 1 base and J by 6 bases, with 9 bases between them. CDR1 LGHDT and CDR2 YNNKEL come from the germline V gene (reference sequence). The CDR3 extends over 13 amino acids. CDR3 nucleotides: TGTGCCAGCAGCCAAGGGGAGCCCCCTGAAGCTTTCTTT. Its translation: CASSQGEPPEAFF.

The rearrangement uses TRBV12-3 or TRBV12-4 and TRBJ1-5, with D tentatively TRBD1 (5 bases). The ends were cut back, 10 bases at V and 3 bases at J, with 13 bases in the middle. This CDR3 contains 13 residues. In DNA, the CDR3 is TGTGCCACCCAACTGGGGCTCAATCAGCCCCAGCATTTT. This codes for CATQLGLNQPQHF.

The rearrangement links TRBV2 to TRBJ1-2, with 11 bases fitting TRBD1. The CDR3 totals 13 residues. The V gene's germline CDR1 is SNHLY and CDR2 FYNNEI. V dropped 6 bases and J dropped 9; count of bases not matched to a gene: 6. The CDR3 DNA is TGTGCCAGCAGCCCCGGACAGGGGGCGAGCTACACCTTC. Amino acid sequence: CASSPGQGASYTF.